The 24 T cell receptor beta chains presented below share a single source sample, sequenced in a study of T cell responses to AZD1222 COVID-19 vaccine. Some clones are missing from TCRdb's copy, which holds only in-frame ones; the method was immunoSEQ multiplex PCR. The sample lists around 50,000 clones; around 87% were seen once. The source material was peripheral blood, sampled on day 0 of AZD1222 vaccination. Source of these receptors: an adult in good health.

V is TRBV28 and J is TRBJ2-7; 9 nucleotides agree with TRBD2. Germline CDR1 and CDR2: MDHEN and SYDVKM. V gave up 10 bases and J gave up 0 bases; unmatched junction bases: 10. The CDR3 consists of 15 residues. The CDR3 here is CATRSPSGISYEQYF. CDR3 in DNA: TGTGCCACCCGGAGTCCTAGCGGGATCTCCTACGAGCAGTACTTC.

The rearrangement uses TRBV28 and TRBJ1-3; D gene uncertain. This CDR3 is built from 13 residues. The germline gives CDR1 MDHEN, CDR2 SYDVKM. The germline V and J ends were trimmed by 6 bases and 5 bases, with 11 bases remaining between them. The CDR3 region is CASRSGSRNTIYF. CDR3 coding DNA: TGTGCCAGCAGATCCGGTTCTCGAAACACCATATATTTT.

The rearrangement uses TRBV12-3 or TRBV12-4 and TRBJ2-1; no clear D gene. CDR3 length: 11 residues. Trimming left V 6 bases short and J 8 bases short, with 8 bases between. The CDR3 region has the DNA TGTGCCAGCAGCCCACTCCATGAGCAGTTCTTC. As protein: CASSPLHEQFF.

The genes are TRBV4-2 and TRBJ1-2, with 7 bases matching TRBD1. The CDR3 spans 15 residues. The germline gives CDR1 LGHNA, CDR2 YNFKEQ. The V gene end was trimmed by 5 bases and the J gene end by 1 base; junction bases not matched to a gene: 7. CDR3 sequence: CASSVTGRGNYGYTF. The CDR3 DNA is TGTGCCAGCAGCGTGACAGGGAGGGGTAACTATGGCTACACCTTC.

The V and J genes are TRBV2 and TRBJ1-2; D is perhaps TRBD1 (6 bases). The V end was cut by 4 bases, the J end by 2 bases, with 14 bases between. Germline-derived CDR1 and CDR2 are SNHLY and FYNNEI. The CDR3 has 15 residues. Here the CDR3 DNA reads TGTGCCAGCAGTGCCAACGGGGGGCAAAACTATGGCTACACCTTC. It translates to CASSANGGQNYGYTF.

This chain uses TRBV28 with TRBJ2-1; 7 bases fit TRBD2. CDR3 size: 15 residues. The germline CDR1 and CDR2 sequences are MDHEN and SYDVKM. V shed 2 bases and J 1 base; nucleotides not matched to a gene: 2. In DNA form, the CDR3 reads TGTGCCAGCAGTTTACTAGCGGCATCCTACAATGAGCAGTTCTTC. This translates into CASSLLAASYNEQFF.

To note about this clone: Germline is not matched at one junction end, which may reflect a read error. The chain uses TRBV7-7 and TRBJ2-5; D might be TRBD1 (5 bases). CDR3 length: 14 amino acids. The germline CDR1 and CDR2 sequences are SSHAT and FNYEAQ (reference sequence). As DNA, the CDR3 is TGTGCTAGCAGCTTCGATTGGGGCTCGGTGACCCAGTACTTC. Protein sequence: CASSFDWGSVTQYF. Full variable domain (missing parts from reference TRBV7-7 and TRBJ2-5): GAGVSQSPRYKVTKRGQDVTLRCDPISSHATLYWYQQALGQGPEFLTYFNYEAQPDKSGLPSDRFSAERPEGSISTLTIQRTEQRDSAMYRCASSFDWGSVTQYFGPGTRLLVL.

The gene calls are TRBV10-3 and TRBJ2-2; D is unclear. Trimming removed 3 bases at V and 7 bases at J, with 6 bases between. CDR3 length equals 12 residues. Germline lookup yields CDR1 ENHRY and CDR2 SYGVKD. The CDR3 sequence is CAISDVDGELFF. The CDR3 bases are TGTGCCATCAGTGATGTTGACGGGGAGCTGTTTTTT.

This rearrangement joins TRBV7-3 to TRBJ1-1; a possible D gene is TRBD1 (5 bases). V was trimmed by 2 bases and J by 3 bases, leaving 7 bases between them. The CDR3 extends over 13 amino acids. From germline, CDR1 is SGHTA and CDR2 FQGTGA. CDR3 amino acids: CASSLQQDTEAFF. The CDR3 DNA follows: TGTGCCAGCAGCTTACAACAGGACACTGAAGCTTTCTTT.

This rearrangement joins TRBV27 to TRBJ2-5, with 7 bases matching TRBD2. Germline trimming cut 6 bases from V and 5 bases from J; bases unmatched to any gene: 0. From germline, CDR1 is MNHEY and CDR2 SMNVEV (reference sequence). The CDR3 has 11 residues. CDR3 coding DNA: TGTGCCAGCAGGGGGGGGGAGACCCAGTACTTC. It yields the protein CASRGGETQYF.

This chain connects TRBV27 to TRBJ1-1; D possibly corresponds to TRBD1 (6 bases). From germline, CDR1 is MNHEY and CDR2 SMNVEV (reference sequence). V gave up 3 bases and J gave up 1 base, with 18 bases separating them. The CDR3 runs to 17 residues. This CDR3 is CASSLKAQGLENTEAFF. The CDR3 region has the DNA TGTGCCAGCAGTTTGAAGGCCCAGGGGCTGGAGAACACTGAAGCTTTCTTT.

V is TRBV4-1 and J is TRBJ2-7, with TRBD2 matching over 7 bases. The CDR3 has 16 amino acids. Germline lookup yields CDR1 MGHRA and CDR2 YSYEKL. Trimming took 0 bases from V and 5 from J; bases not matched to a gene: 10. The CDR3 protein is CASSQDRRRERHEQYF. The CDR3, as DNA: TGCGCCAGCAGCCAAGACAGGAGGCGGGAGAGGCACGAGCAGTACTTC.

The rearrangement uses TRBV5-6 and TRBJ2-3; perhaps D is TRBD1 or TRBD2 (5 bases each). CDR1 and CDR2 from the germline V gene are SGHDT and YYEEEE. V was shortened by 3 bases and J by 4 bases, with 15 bases between the two germline ends. The CDR3 loop spans 15 amino acids. This CDR3 is CASSSTGTYADTQYF. CDR3 nucleotide sequence: TGTGCCAGCAGCTCCACCGGGACCTATGCAGATACGCAGTATTTT.

The chain has TRBV28 and TRBJ1-1, with D hard to call. CDR3 length equals 12 residues. Trimming stripped 2 bases from V and 4 bases from J, with 5 bases between. CDR1 MDHEN and CDR2 SYDVKM come from the germline V gene. The CDR3 reads CASSLVVTEAFF. CDR3 bases: TGTGCCAGCAGTTTAGTAGTCACTGAAGCTTTCTTT.

This clone occurred a few times. The gene calls are TRBV18 and TRBJ1-1; TRBD1 matches 7 bases. Germline assignment: CDR1 KGHSH and CDR2 LQKENI. The CDR3 has 15 residues. Unmatched junction bases numbered 10, after V lost 5 bases and J lost 4 bases. CDR3 amino acids: CASSSTPTGPTEAFF. For the CDR3, the DNA is TGTGCCAGCTCATCCACCCCGACAGGGCCCACTGAAGCTTTCTTT. The whole variable domain, filled in from reference TRBV18 and TRBJ1-1, reads NAGVMQNPRHLVRRRGQEARLRCSPMKGHSHVYWYRQLPEEGLKFMVYLQKENIIDESGMPKERFSAEFPKEGPSILRIQQVVRGDSAAYFCASSSTPTGPTEAFFGQGTRLTVV.

The rearrangement uses TRBV4-2 and TRBJ2-1, with 11 nucleotides matching TRBD2. V was pared by 4 bases and J by 4 bases, with 9 bases of the junction left unmatched. Germline V gene sequence: CDR1 LGHNA, CDR2 YNFKEQ. The CDR3 extends over 17 amino acids. CDR3 DNA sequence: TGTGCCAGCAGCCCAGTAGCGGGAGGGCAGGTTTACAATGAGCAGTTCTTC. Translating gives CASSPVAGGQVYNEQFF.

The rearrangement links TRBV13 to TRBJ2-7, with TRBD1 matching 8 bases. CDR1 is PRHDT, CDR2 FYEKMQ, per germline (reference sequence). J lost 5 bases, V lost 4 bases, and 7 bases had no gene match. The CDR3 runs 14 residues. CDR3 residues: CASSSTGVHDEQYF. The CDR3 DNA sequence: TGTGCCAGCAGCTCGACAGGGGTACACGACGAGCAGTACTTC.

The genes are TRBV7-2 and TRBJ2-1; no firm D call. CDR1 SGHTA and CDR2 FQGNSA come from the germline V gene. The CDR3 is made up of 16 amino acids. V was clipped by 0 bases and J by 5 bases, with 14 bases between them. The DNA of the CDR3 is TGTGCCAGCAGCTTAGCAAGGCCCGGGCCCAACAATGAGCAGTTCTTC. Translated: CASSLARPGPNNEQFF.

The V and J genes are TRBV2 and TRBJ2-3, with a weak D call TRBD2 (6 bases). CDR1 SNHLY and CDR2 FYNNEI come from the germline V gene. Between the trimmed V and J ends, which lost 1 base and 2 bases, there was a span of 13 bases. This CDR3 has 16 amino acids. The CDR3 loop is CASSEGLSGPTDTQYF. The CDR3 nucleotides read TGTGCCAGCAGTGAAGGCCTTAGCGGACCCACAGATACGCAGTATTTT.

The chain uses TRBV28 and TRBJ2-3; D not resolved. There are 15 residues in the CDR3. Germline CDR1 and CDR2: MDHEN and SYDVKM. Deletions cut 3 bases from V and 2 bases from J, with 12 bases between. The CDR3 DNA reads as TGTGCCAGCAGTTTCGGCGCGGATCCCACAGATACGCAGTATTTT. Translating gives CASSFGADPTDTQYF.

The rearrangement uses TRBV6-2 or TRBV6-3 and TRBJ2-1; D unresolved. Trimming took off 2 bases at V and 6 bases at J, with 8 bases between the two ends. This CDR3 is 13 amino acids long. Per germline, CDR1 MNHEY and CDR2 SVGEGT. CDR3 amino acids: CASSYSFGNEQFF. For the CDR3, the DNA is TGTGCCAGCAGTTACAGTTTCGGCAATGAGCAGTTCTTC.

This clone was found a few times. The V and J genes are TRBV28 and TRBJ2-7; 9 bases align to TRBD1. CDR3 length: 13 amino acids. The V gene end was trimmed by 5 bases and the J gene end by 4 bases; junction bases not matched to a gene: 3. CDR1 is MDHEN and CDR2 is SYDVKM in the germline V gene. The CDR3: CASSTTGGYEQYF. The CDR3 DNA is TGTGCCAGCAGTACGACAGGGGGGTACGAGCAGTACTTC.

V gene TRBV19 combines with J gene TRBJ1-5; tentative D call: TRBD1 (6 bases). Trimming removed 1 base from V and 6 bases from J, with 13 bases in between. Per germline, CDR1 LNHDA and CDR2 SQIVND (reference sequence). The length of the CDR3 is 15 residues. The CDR3 DNA reads TGTGCCAGTAGTATAGCCATGGGGGCAGGTCAGCCCCAGCATTTT. This sequence encodes CASSIAMGAGQPQHF.

As DNA, the CDR3 is TGTGCCAGCAGCTTAGGACTGTCCGGGACAGGGAACGAGCAGTACTTC. Its protein product is CASSLGLSGTGNEQYF. The chain has TRBV7-6 and TRBJ2-7; TRBD1 matches at 9 bases. After removal of 1 base from V and 5 bases from J, the junction contained 9 bases not matched to a gene. CDR3 length: 16 residues. CDR1 and CDR2 from the germline V gene are SGHVS and FNYEAQ.